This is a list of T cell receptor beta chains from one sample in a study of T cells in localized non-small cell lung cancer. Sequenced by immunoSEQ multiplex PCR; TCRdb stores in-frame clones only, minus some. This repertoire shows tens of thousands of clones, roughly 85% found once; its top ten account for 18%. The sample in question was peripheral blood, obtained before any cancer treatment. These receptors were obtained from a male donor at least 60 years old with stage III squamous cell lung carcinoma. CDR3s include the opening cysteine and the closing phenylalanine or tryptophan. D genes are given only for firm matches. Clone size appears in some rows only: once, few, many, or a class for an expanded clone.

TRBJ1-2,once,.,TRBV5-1,CASSLGGNYGYTF,TGCGCCAGCAGCTTGGGAGGGAACTATGGCTACACCTTC
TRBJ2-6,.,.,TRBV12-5,CASGLAGANVLTF,TGTGCTAGTGGTTTGGCTGGGGCCAACGTCCTGACTTTC
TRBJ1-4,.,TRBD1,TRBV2,CASKDRGLTNEKLFF,TGTGCCAGCAAGGACAGGGGGCTAACTAATGAAAAACTGTTTTTT
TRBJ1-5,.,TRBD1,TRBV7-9,CASTLGTGPQPQHF,TGTGCCAGCACCCTAGGGACAGGGCCTCAGCCCCAGCATTTT
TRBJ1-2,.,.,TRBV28,CASSLQSYGYTF,TGTGCCAGCAGTTTACAGTCTTATGGCTACACCTTC
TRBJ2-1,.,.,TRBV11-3,CASSLGGLARSHEQFF,TGTGCCAGCAGCTTGGGTGGGCTCGCGCGGTCACATGAGCAGTTCTTC
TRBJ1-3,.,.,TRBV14,CASSRSGNTIYF,TGTGCCAGCAGCCGCTCCGGAAACACCATATATTTT
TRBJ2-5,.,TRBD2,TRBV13,CASSFSIGLAGETQYF,TGTGCCAGCAGCTTTTCTATCGGACTAGCGGGGGAGACCCAGTACTTC
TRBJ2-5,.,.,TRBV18,CASSRGTLETQYF,TGTGCCAGCTCACGAGGGACTCTTGAGACCCAGTACTTC
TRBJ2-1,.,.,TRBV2,CASSEWWGMDEQFF,TGTGCCAGCAGTGAATGGTGGGGGATGGATGAGCAGTTCTTC
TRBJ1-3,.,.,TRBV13,CASTGGSGNTIYF,TGTGCCAGCACCGGGGGCTCTGGAAACACCATATATTTT
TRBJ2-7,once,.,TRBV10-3,CAISGATYEQYF,TGTGCCATCAGTGGGGCCACCTACGAGCAGTACTTC
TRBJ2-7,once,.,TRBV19,CASKSRTAEQYF,TGTGCCAGTAAGTCACGTACAGCCGAGCAGTACTTC
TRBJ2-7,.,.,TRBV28,CASTWGSNEQYF,TGTGCCAGCACCTGGGGGAGCAACGAGCAGTACTTC
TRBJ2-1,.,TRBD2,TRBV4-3,CASSLLAGGIFGEQFF,TGCGCCAGCAGCCTCCTAGCGGGGGGTATCTTCGGCGAGCAGTTCTTC
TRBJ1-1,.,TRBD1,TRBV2,CASSLTGENTEAFF,TGTGCCAGCAGCCTGACAGGGGAGAACACTGAAGCTTTCTTT
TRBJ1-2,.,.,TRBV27,CASSPRGLAYGYTF,TGTGCCAGCAGTCCCCGGGGTCTGGCCTATGGCTACACCTTC
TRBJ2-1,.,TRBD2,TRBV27,CASSFLAGLKRDEQFF,TGTGCCAGCAGTTTTTTAGCGGGACTGAAGAGGGATGAGCAGTTCTTC
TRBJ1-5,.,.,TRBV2,CASEGGSNQPQHF,TGTGCCAGCGAGGGGGGCAGCAATCAGCCCCAGCATTTT
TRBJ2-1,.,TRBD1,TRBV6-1,CASWTGQGADEQFF,TGTGCCAGCTGGACGGGGCAGGGGGCCGATGAGCAGTTCTTC
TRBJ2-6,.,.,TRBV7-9,CASSLQRSGANVLTF,TGTGCCAGCAGCTTGCAGAGATCGGGGGCCAACGTCCTGACTTTC
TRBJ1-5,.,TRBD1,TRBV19,CASTLGTGGNQPQHF,TGTGCCAGTACCCTTGGGACAGGGGGCAATCAGCCCCAGCATTTT
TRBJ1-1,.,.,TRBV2,CASSEEEARTEAFF,TGTGCCAGCAGTGAAGAGGAGGCGCGAACTGAAGCTTTCTTT
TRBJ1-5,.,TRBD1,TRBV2,CASKDRPGQFYNSNQPQHF,TGTGCCAGCAAAGACAGACCGGGACAGTTTTATAATAGCAATCAGCCCCAGCATTTT
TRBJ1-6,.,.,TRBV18,CASSPGGTAPPPLHF,TGTGCCAGCTCACCAGGCGGGACGGCGCCCCCACCCCTCCACTTT
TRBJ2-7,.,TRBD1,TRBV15,CATSTRTGPYEQYF,TGTGCCACCAGCACCCGGACAGGGCCCTACGAGCAGTACTTC
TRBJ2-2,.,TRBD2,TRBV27,CASSFRLAGGRTGELFF,TGTGCCAGCAGTTTTAGGCTAGCGGGAGGACGGACCGGGGAGCTGTTTTTT
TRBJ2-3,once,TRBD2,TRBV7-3,CASSLELAGGPFHTDTQYF,TGTGCCAGCAGCTTAGAGCTAGCGGGGGGGCCTTTCCACACAGATACGCAGTATTTT
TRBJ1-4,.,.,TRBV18,CASSPLGTATNEKLFF,TGTGCCAGCTCACCACTAGGGACTGCAACTAATGAAAAACTGTTTTTT
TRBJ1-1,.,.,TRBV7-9,CASSLAGRTNTEAFF,TGTGCCAGCAGCTTAGCGGGACGGACGAACACTGAAGCTTTCTTT
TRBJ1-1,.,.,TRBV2,CASTLRTADAEAFF,TGTGCCAGCACCCTAAGGACAGCCGACGCTGAAGCTTTCTTT
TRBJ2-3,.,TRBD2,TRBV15,CATSRDIAGGGTQYF,TGTGCCACCAGCAGAGATATAGCGGGGGGAGGTACGCAGTATTTT
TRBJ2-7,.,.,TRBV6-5,CASSYVSADYEQYF,TGTGCCAGCAGTTACGTGAGTGCGGACTACGAGCAGTACTTC
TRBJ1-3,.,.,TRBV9,CASSVADSFRSGNTIYF,TGTGCCAGCAGCGTAGCGGATTCCTTTAGATCTGGAAACACCATATATTTT
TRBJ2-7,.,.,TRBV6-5,CASRRREYEQYF,TGTGCCAGCCGGCGGAGGGAATACGAGCAGTACTTC
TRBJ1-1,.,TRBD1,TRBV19,CASQIDRDTEAFF,TGTGCCAGTCAAATCGACAGGGACACTGAAGCTTTCTTT
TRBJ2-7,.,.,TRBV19,CASSVQGSYEQYF,TGTGCCAGTAGCGTACAGGGTTCCTACGAGCAGTACTTC
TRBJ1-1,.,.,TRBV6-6,CASSYTPSNTEAFF,TGTGCCAGCAGTTACACACCATCTAACACTGAAGCTTTCTTT